This T cell receptor beta chain emerged from a study of blood T cell repertoires in COVID-19. In the study overall: What the recovered Cohort 3 donors had was two negative PCRs, clearance, or symptom resolution. The United States, Italy and Spain supplied acute and convalescent COVID-19 samples.

V lost 5 bases and J lost 3, with 17 bases in between. Germline CDR1 and CDR2: SGHTA and FQGTGA. This CDR3 region has 15 residues. Authors' methods: The authors estimated nucleated cell counts from reference gene primer amplification. Sequencing used immunoSEQ multiplex PCR; TCRdb keeps in-frame clones, though not all of them. V and J calls and clone size follow that table, whereas D and trimming were derived from the DNA. This sample has hundreds of thousands of clones, with approximately 90% found just once. Sequenced material: PBMCs or T cells enriched from blood (not recorded which). The chain couples TRBV7-3 to TRBJ2-7, with TRBD2 as a possible D gene (5 bases). The sequence was obtained from a woman aged 55-69 years in a cohort exposed to, infected with or recovered from COVID-19 (not recorded which). The CDR3 here is CASSERPGLYYEQYF. In DNA, the CDR3 is TGTGCCAGCAGCGAACGACCTGGACTTTACTACGAGCAGTACTTC.